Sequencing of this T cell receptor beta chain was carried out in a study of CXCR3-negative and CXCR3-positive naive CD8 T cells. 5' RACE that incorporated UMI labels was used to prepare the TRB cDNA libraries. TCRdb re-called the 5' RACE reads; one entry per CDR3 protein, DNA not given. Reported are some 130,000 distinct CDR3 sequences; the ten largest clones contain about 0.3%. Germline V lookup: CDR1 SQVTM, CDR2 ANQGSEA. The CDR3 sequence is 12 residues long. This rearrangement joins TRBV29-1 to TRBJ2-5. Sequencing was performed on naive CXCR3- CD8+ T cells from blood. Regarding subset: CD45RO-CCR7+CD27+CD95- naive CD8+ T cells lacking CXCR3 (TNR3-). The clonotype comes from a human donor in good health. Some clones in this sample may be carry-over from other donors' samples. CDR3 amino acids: CSAERDEETQYF.